A selection of T cell receptor beta chains follows, all from one sample in a study of blood T cell repertoires in COVID-19. Generated by immunoSEQ multiplex PCR, the TCRdb table keeps only in-frame clones and is missing some. The data show under 95,000 clones, approximately 80% seen once. Specimen: peripheral blood. The source is a man aged 50 or older with acute or convalescent COVID-19. Each CDR3 is given with its conserved first and last residue. The order of the fields is CDR3 protein, CDR3 DNA, V gene, D gene, J gene, clone size. D genes are given only for firm matches. The listing skips clone size in some rows; elsewhere it reads once, few, many or a size class.

CDR3 protein: CASSLGPPANEKLFF
CDR3 DNA: TGTGCCAGTAGTCTAGGCCCTCCAGCTAATGAAAAACTGTTTTTT
V gene: TRBV19
D gene: NA
J gene: TRBJ1-4
clone size: NA

CDR3 protein: CASSQGQGRANTEAFF
CDR3 DNA: TGTGCCAGCAGCCAAGGACAGGGCCGGGCGAACACTGAAGCTTTCTTT
V gene: TRBV3-1/TRBV3-2
D gene: TRBD1
J gene: TRBJ1-1
clone size: NA

CDR3 protein: CASSQVPGTGVSPLHF
CDR3 DNA: TGTGCCAGCAGCCAAGTCCCCGGGACAGGGGTATCACCCCTCCACTTT
V gene: TRBV3-1/TRBV3-2
D gene: TRBD1
J gene: TRBJ1-6
clone size: few

CDR3 protein: CASSDDGQGTEAFF
CDR3 DNA: TGCGCCAGCAGCGACGACGGACAGGGCACTGAAGCTTTCTTT
V gene: TRBV5-1
D gene: TRBD1
J gene: TRBJ1-1
clone size: NA

CDR3 protein: CASSAQSYEQYF
CDR3 DNA: TGTGCCAGCAGTGCACAGTCCTACGAGCAGTACTTC
V gene: TRBV6-2/TRBV6-3
D gene: NA
J gene: TRBJ2-7
clone size: NA

CDR3 protein: CATGRSHEQYF
CDR3 DNA: TGTGCCACCGGTCGCTCGCATGAGCAGTACTTC
V gene: TRBV2
D gene: NA
J gene: TRBJ2-7
clone size: NA

CDR3 protein: CASSYSGGGEQFF
CDR3 DNA: TGTGCCAGCAGTTACTCGGGGGGTGGTGAGCAGTTCTTC
V gene: TRBV6-5
D gene: NA
J gene: TRBJ2-1
clone size: NA

CDR3 protein: CASSLVDNEQFF
CDR3 DNA: TGTGCCAGCTCACTCGTCGACAATGAGCAGTTCTTC
V gene: TRBV18
D gene: NA
J gene: TRBJ2-1
clone size: NA

CDR3 protein: CASSFMAGGSYNEQFF
CDR3 DNA: TGTGCCAGCAGTTTCATGGCGGGAGGGTCCTACAATGAGCAGTTCTTC
V gene: TRBV6-2/TRBV6-3
D gene: TRBD2
J gene: TRBJ2-1
clone size: NA

CDR3 protein: CASSVQGLIAGAFF
CDR3 DNA: TGTGCCAGCAGTGTACAGGGTCTCATAGCTGGAGCTTTCTTT
V gene: TRBV28
D gene: NA
J gene: TRBJ1-1
clone size: NA

CDR3 protein: CATSDFALRREGGFYNEQFF
CDR3 DNA: TGTGCCACCAGTGATTTCGCGCTCAGGCGGGAAGGGGGCTTTTACAATGAGCAGTTCTTC
V gene: TRBV24-1
D gene: NA
J gene: TRBJ2-1
clone size: NA

CDR3 protein: CASSFEAGGNRGGYTF
CDR3 DNA: TGTGCCAGCAGCTTCGAGGCAGGGGGCAACCGCGGCGGCTACACCTTC
V gene: TRBV7-9
D gene: TRBD1
J gene: TRBJ1-2
clone size: NA

CDR3 protein: CASRLGQGLDEAFF
CDR3 DNA: TGTGCCAGCAGACTCGGACAGGGGTTGGATGAAGCTTTCTTT
V gene: TRBV5-6
D gene: TRBD1
J gene: TRBJ1-1
clone size: NA

CDR3 protein: CASSSPGQGADTQYF
CDR3 DNA: TGTGCCAGCAGCTCGCCGGGACAGGGAGCAGATACGCAGTATTTT
V gene: TRBV5-5
D gene: TRBD1
J gene: TRBJ2-3
clone size: NA

CDR3 protein: CASGPGQGTPLHF
CDR3 DNA: TGTGCTAGTGGTCCGGGACAGGGAACCCCCCTCCACTTT
V gene: TRBV12-5
D gene: TRBD1
J gene: TRBJ1-6
clone size: once

CDR3 protein: CASTRSRGQPQHF
CDR3 DNA: TGTGCCAGCACTAGGAGCAGGGGTCAGCCCCAGCATTTT
V gene: TRBV28
D gene: NA
J gene: TRBJ1-5
clone size: NA

CDR3 protein: CASRDRGDTGELFF
CDR3 DNA: TGTGCCTCGCGAGACAGGGGGGACACCGGGGAGCTGTTTTTT
V gene: TRBV15
D gene: TRBD1
J gene: TRBJ2-2
clone size: NA

CDR3 protein: CASSLQGTSNYGYTF
CDR3 DNA: TGTGCCAGCAGTTTACAAGGGACAAGTAACTATGGCTACACCTTC
V gene: TRBV27
D gene: NA
J gene: TRBJ1-2
clone size: NA

CDR3 protein: CASSQATGSGANVLTF
CDR3 DNA: TGTGCCAGCAGCCAAGCGACAGGGTCTGGGGCCAACGTCCTGACTTTC
V gene: TRBV4-2
D gene: TRBD1
J gene: TRBJ2-6
clone size: NA

CDR3 protein: CASSLAGAGLATEAFF
CDR3 DNA: TGTGCCAGCAGCTTAGCGGGGGCAGGGTTGGCCACTGAAGCTTTCTTT
V gene: TRBV7-8
D gene: NA
J gene: TRBJ1-1
clone size: NA

CDR3 protein: CASRTGENTEAFF
CDR3 DNA: TGTGCCAGCAGGACAGGGGAGAACACTGAAGCTTTCTTT
V gene: TRBV12-3/TRBV12-4
D gene: TRBD1
J gene: TRBJ1-1
clone size: NA

CDR3 protein: CASSRDFTNTEAFF
CDR3 DNA: TGTGCCAGTAGTAGGGACTTCACGAACACTGAAGCTTTCTTT
V gene: TRBV19
D gene: NA
J gene: TRBJ1-1
clone size: NA